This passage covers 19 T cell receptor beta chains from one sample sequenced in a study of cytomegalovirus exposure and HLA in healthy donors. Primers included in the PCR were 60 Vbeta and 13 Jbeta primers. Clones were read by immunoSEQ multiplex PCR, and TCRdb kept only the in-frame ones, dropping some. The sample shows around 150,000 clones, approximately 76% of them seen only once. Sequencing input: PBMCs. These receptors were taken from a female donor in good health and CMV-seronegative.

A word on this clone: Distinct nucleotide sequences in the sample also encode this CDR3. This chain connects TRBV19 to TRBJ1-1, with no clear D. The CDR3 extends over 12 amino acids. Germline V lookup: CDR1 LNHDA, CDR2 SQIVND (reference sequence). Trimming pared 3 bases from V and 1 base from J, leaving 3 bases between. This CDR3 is CASSIRNTEAFF. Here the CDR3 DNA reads TGTGCCAGTAGTATTAGGAACACTGAAGCTTTCTTT.

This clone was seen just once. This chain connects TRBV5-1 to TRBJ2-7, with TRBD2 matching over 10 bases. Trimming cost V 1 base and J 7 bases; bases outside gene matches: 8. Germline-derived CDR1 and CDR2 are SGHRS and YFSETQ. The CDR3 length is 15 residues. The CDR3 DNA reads TGCGCCAGCAGCTTGTTGGGACTAGCGCCGGAAGAGCAGTACTTC. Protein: CASSLLGLAPEEQYF. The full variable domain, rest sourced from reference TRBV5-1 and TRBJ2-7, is KAGVTQTPRYLIKTRGQQVTLSCSPISGHRSVSWYQQTPGQGLQFLFEYFSETQRNKGNFPGRFSGRQFSNSRSEMNVSTLELGDSALYLCASSLLGLAPEEQYFGPGTRLTVT.

CDR3 amino acids: CASSLTPGQQETQYF. In DNA form, the CDR3 reads TGTGCCAGCAGCCTGACCCCGGGACAGCAAGAGACCCAGTACTTC. The chain employs TRBV5-4 and TRBJ2-5; 7 nucleotides line up with TRBD1. Germline V gene lookup returns CDR1 SGHNT and CDR2 YYREEE (reference sequence). The CDR3 runs to 15 residues. The ends lost 4 bases at V and 2 bases at J; junction bases unmatched: 8.

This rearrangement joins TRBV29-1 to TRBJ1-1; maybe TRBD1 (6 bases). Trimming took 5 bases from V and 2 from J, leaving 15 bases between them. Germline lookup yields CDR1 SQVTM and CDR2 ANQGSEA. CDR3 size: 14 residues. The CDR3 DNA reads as TGCAGCGTTTCAGGGGAGGGATTTAACACTGAAGCTTTCTTT. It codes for CSVSGEGFNTEAFF.

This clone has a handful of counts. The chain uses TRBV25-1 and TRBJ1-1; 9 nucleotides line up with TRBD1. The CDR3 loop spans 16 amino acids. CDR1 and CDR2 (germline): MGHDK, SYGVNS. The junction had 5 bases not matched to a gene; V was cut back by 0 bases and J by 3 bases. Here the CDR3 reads CASSEYRTGVYTEAFF. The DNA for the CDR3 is TGTGCCAGCAGTGAATACAGGACAGGGGTGTACACTGAAGCTTTCTTT.

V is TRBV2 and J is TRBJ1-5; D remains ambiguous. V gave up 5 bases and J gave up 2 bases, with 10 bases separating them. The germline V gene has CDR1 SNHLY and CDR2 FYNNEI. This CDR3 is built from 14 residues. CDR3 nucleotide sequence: TGTGCCAGCAGTCCAGACGGGGGCAATCAGCCCCAGCATTTT. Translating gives CASSPDGGNQPQHF.

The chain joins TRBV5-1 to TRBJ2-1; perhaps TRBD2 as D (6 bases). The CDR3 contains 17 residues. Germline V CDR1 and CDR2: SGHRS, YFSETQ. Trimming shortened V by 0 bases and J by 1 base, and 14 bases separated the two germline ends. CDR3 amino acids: CASSLGAGQGSYNEQFF. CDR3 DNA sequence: TGCGCCAGCAGCTTGGGCGCGGGGCAAGGGTCCTACAATGAGCAGTTCTTC.

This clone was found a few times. In DNA, the CDR3 is TGCAGTGCTTCGGACAATTCGGCTTTCTTT. The encoded protein is CSASDNSAFF. The J gene is TRBJ1-1, the V gene TRBV20-1, with TRBD1 as a possible D gene (5 bases). The CDR3 covers 10 residues. V lost 5 bases and J 11 bases, leaving 12 bases between the germline ends. The germline CDR1 and CDR2 sequences are DFQATT and SNEGSKA (reference sequence).

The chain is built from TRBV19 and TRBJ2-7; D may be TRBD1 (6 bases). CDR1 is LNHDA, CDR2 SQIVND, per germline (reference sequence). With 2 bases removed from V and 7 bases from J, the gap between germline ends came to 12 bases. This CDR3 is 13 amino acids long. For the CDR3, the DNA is TGTGCCAGTAGTATAAACAGGGAGAGAGAGCAGTACTTC. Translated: CASSINREREQYF. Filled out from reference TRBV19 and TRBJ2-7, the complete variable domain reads DGGITQSPKYLFRKEGQNVTLSCEQNLNHDAMYWYRQDPGQGLRLIYYSQIVNDFQKGDIAEGYSVSREKKESFPLTVTSAQKNPTAFYLCASSINREREQYFGPGTRLTVT.

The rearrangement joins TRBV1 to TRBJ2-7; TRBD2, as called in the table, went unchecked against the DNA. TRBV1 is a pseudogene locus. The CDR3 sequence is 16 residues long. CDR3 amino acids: CTSSQEGGPQPYEQYF. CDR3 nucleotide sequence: TGCACCAGCAGCCAAGAAGGAGGACCACAACCCTACGAGCAGTACTTC.

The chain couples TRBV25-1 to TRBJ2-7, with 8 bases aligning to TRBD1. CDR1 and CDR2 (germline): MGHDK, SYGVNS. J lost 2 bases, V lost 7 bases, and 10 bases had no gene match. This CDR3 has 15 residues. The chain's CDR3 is CASTSRQGRTYEQYF. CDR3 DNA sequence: TGTGCCAGCACCTCCAGACAGGGGAGAACCTACGAGCAGTACTTC.

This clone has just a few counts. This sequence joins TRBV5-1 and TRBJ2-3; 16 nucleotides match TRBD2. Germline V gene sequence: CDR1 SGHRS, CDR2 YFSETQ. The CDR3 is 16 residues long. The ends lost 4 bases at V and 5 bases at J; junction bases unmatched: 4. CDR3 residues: CASSRGLAGGVDTQYF. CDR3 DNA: TGCGCCAGCAGCAGGGGACTAGCGGGGGGGGTAGATACGCAGTATTTT.

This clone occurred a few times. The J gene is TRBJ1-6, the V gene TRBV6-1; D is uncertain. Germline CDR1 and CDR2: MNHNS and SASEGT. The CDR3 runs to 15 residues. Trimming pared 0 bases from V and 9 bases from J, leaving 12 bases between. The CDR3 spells CASSEAGREGSPLHF. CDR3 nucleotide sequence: TGTGCCAGCAGTGAAGCGGGAAGGGAGGGTTCACCCCTCCACTTT.

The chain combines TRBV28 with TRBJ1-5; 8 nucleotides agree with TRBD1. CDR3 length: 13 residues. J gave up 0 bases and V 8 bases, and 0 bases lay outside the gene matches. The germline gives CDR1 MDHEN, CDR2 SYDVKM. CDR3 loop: CASGQGSNQPQHF. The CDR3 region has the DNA TGTGCCAGCGGACAGGGTAGCAATCAGCCCCAGCATTTT.

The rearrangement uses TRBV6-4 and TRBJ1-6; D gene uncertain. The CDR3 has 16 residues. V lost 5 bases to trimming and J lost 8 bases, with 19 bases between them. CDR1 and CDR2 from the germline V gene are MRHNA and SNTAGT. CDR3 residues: CASSPVRSSSYSPLHF. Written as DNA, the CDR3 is TGTGCCAGCAGTCCGGTGAGGAGCTCTAGCTATTCACCCCTCCACTTT.

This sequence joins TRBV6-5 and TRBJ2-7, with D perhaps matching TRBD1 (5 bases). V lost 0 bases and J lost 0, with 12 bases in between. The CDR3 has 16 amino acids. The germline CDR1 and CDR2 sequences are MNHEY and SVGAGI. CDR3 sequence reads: CASSYSGRASSYEQYF. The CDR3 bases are TGTGCCAGCAGTTACTCGGGCAGGGCTAGCTCCTACGAGCAGTACTTC.

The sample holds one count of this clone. The CDR3, as DNA: TGTGCCAGCAGCCCCCCGACTAGCGGGAACAATGAGCAGTTCTTC. Amino acid sequence: CASSPPTSGNNEQFF. The gene calls are TRBV6-5 and TRBJ2-1; 11 bases line up with TRBD2. V gave up 6 bases and J gave up 5 bases; unmatched junction bases: 6. This CDR3 comprises 15 residues. Germline V gene data show CDR1 as MNHEY and CDR2 as SVGAGI.

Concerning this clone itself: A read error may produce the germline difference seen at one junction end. For the CDR3, the DNA is TGTGCCAGCAGTTTACGAGCAGCCAAAAACAGTCAGTACTTC. The encoded protein is CASSLRAAKNSQYF. This chain uses TRBV27 with TRBJ2-4; D is uncertain. The CDR3 is 14 residues long. The germline gives CDR1 MNHEY, CDR2 SMNVEV (reference sequence).

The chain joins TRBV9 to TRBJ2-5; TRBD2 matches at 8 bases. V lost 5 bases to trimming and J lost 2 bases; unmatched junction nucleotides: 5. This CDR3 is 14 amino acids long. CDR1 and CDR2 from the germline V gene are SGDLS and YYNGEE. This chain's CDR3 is CASSRRGAQETQYF. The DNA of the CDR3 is TGTGCCAGCAGTCGGCGGGGGGCTCAAGAGACCCAGTACTTC.